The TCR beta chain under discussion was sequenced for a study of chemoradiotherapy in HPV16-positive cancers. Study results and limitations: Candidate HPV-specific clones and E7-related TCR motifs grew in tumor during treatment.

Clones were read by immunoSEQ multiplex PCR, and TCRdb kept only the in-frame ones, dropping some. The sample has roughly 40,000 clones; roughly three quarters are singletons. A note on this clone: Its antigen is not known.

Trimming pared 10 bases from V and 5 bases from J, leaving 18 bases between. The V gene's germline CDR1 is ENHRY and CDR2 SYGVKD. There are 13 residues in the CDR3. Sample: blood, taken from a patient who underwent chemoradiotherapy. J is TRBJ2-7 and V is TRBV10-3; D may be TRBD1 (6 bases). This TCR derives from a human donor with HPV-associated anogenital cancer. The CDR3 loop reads CATQGLDVDEQYF. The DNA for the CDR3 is TGTGCCACACAGGGTTTGGACGTTGACGAGCAGTACTTC.